Sequencing of this T cell receptor (beta chain) was carried out in a study of CD8 T cells in Susac syndrome. Whole-study results and caveats: Across the total CD8+ repertoires, roughly 17 Susac-specific public clones were found. The CD8+ TEMRA repertoires yielded a few such clones. The greatest CD8+ clonal expansion in Susac occurred in TEMRA cells and in active patients.

The RNA input was 0.5 to 1 ug, and it was reverse transcribed with random hexamers. TCRdb called the immunoSEQ multiplex PCR reads again in MiXCR, with one record for every CDR3 protein. Seen here are 95,000 to 150,000 distinct CDR3 sequences, about 95% observed once, and the top ten hold about 0.29%. To note about this clonotype: Its target is unknown.

The clonotype comes from a human donor with Susac syndrome. Sequencing input: CD8+ T cells from PBMCs.

The CDR3 is CSVEDLALQEDGYTF. The CDR3 DNA sequence: TGCAGCGTTGAAGATCTGGCCCTTCAGGAGGATGGCTACACCTTC. The V and J genes are TRBV29-1 and TRBJ1-2, with D unclear. V dropped 0 bases and J dropped 6 bases, with 17 bases sitting between them. Per germline, CDR1 SQVTM and CDR2 ANQGSEA. The CDR3 loop spans 15 amino acids.